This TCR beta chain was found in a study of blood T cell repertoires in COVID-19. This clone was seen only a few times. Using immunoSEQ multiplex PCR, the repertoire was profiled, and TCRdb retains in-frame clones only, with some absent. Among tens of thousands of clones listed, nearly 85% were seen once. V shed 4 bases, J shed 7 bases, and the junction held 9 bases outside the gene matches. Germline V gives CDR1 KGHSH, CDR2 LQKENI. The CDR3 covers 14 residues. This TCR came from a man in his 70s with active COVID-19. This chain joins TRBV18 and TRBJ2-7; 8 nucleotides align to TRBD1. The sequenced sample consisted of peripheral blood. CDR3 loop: CASSLGQGGGEQYF. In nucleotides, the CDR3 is TGTGCCAGCTCACTCGGACAGGGAGGAGGAGAGCAGTACTTC.